Sequencing of this TCR beta chain was carried out in a study of shared clonotypes between healthy human individuals. Points from the study as a whole: Clonotypes not shared had lower generation probabilities than those common to all four donors.

At a deep level, the assay was run. Sequenced by immunoSEQ multiplex PCR; TCRdb stores in-frame clones only, minus some. The sample contains around 2,100,000 clones, roughly 95% of which appear only once. This CDR3 contains 13 residues. V was clipped by 3 bases and J by 0 bases, with 8 bases between them. Germline assignment: CDR1 SQVTM and CDR2 ANQGSEA. Comment on this clone: Its antigen is not known.

Positively selected for CCR7, the CD45RO-negative cells used as naive CD8 cells excluded terminally differentiated effector memory CD45RA+ cells. The specimen was naive CD8+ T cells sorted from blood. The receptor's source is a man in his late teens or twenties in good health. This chain links TRBV29-1 with TRBJ2-5; no reliable D call. CDR3 residues: CSVEVSYQETQYF. Here the CDR3 DNA reads TGCAGCGTTGAGGTCAGCTACCAAGAGACCCAGTACTTC.